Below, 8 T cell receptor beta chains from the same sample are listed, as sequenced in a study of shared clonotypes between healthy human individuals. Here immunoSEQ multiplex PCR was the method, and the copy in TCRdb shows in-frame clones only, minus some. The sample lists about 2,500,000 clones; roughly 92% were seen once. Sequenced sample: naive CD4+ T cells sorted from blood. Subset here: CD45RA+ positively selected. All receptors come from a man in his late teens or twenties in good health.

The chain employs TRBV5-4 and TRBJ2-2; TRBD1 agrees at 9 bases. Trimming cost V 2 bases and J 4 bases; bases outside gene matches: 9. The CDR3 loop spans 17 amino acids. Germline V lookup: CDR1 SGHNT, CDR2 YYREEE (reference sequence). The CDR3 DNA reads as TGTGCCAGCAGCTTACCGGGACAGGGAACAACCACCGGGGAGCTGTTTTTT. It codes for CASSLPGQGTTTGELFF.

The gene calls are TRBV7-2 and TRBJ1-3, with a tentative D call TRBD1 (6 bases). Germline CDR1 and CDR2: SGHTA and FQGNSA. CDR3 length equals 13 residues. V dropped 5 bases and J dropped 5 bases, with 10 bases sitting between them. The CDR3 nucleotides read TGTGCCAGCAGCCAACAGGGACGAAACACCATATATTTT. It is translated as CASSQQGRNTIYF.

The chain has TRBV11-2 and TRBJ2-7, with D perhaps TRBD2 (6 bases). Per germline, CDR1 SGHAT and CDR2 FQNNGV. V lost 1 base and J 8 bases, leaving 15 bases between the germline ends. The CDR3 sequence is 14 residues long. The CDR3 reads CASSLAIGSAQQYF. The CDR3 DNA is TGTGCCAGCAGCTTAGCCATCGGGAGCGCTCAGCAGTACTTC.

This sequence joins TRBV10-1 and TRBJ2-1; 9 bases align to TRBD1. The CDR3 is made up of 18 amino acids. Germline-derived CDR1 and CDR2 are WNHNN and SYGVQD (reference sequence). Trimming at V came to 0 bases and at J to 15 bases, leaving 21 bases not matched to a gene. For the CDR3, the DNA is TGCGCCAGCAGTGAGTCGATCGTTAAGGGGACAGGGTTTCTCCAACGGTTCTTC. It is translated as CASSESIVKGTGFLQRFF.

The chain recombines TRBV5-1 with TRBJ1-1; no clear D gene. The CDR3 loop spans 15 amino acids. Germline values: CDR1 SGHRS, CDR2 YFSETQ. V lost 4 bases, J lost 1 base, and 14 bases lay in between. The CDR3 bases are TGCGCCAGCAGCCTCTACGCTAGGGCGAACACTGAAGCTTTCTTT. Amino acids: CASSLYARANTEAFF.

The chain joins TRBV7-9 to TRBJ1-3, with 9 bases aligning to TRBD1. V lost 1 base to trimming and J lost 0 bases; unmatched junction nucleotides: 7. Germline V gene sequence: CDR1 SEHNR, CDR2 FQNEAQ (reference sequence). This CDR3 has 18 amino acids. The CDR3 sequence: CASSLGGTGSPSGNTIYF. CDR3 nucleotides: TGTGCCAGCAGCTTAGGTGGGACAGGGTCCCCCTCTGGAAACACCATATATTTT.

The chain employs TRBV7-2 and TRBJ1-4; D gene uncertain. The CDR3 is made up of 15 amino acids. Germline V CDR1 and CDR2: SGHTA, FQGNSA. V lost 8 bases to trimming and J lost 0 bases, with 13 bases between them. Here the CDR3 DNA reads TGTGCCAGCGATATTGGGCCTTCAACTAATGAAAAACTGTTTTTT. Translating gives CASDIGPSTNEKLFF.

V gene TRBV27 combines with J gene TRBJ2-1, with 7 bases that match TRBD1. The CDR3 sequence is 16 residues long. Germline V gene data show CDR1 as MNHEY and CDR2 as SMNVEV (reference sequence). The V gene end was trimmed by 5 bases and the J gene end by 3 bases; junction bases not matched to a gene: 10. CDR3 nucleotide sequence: TGTGCCAGCAGTGCCCCAGTGGACAGGCTCTACAATGAGCAGTTCTTC. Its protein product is CASSAPVDRLYNEQFF.